These 15 T cell receptor beta chains were all obtained from the same sample, sequenced in a study of cytomegalovirus exposure and HLA in healthy donors. With 60 Vbeta and 13 Jbeta primers, the PCR was carried out. Libraries were prepared by immunoSEQ multiplex PCR; TCRdb keeps only in-frame clonotypes and omits some of them. Of 35,000 to 45,000 clones in the sample, about half were seen once. The material sequenced was PBMCs. The receptor source for this set is a man aged 55 to 70 in good health and CMV-seronegative.

The genes are TRBV7-6 and TRBJ1-1; the match to TRBD1 covers 7 bases. J lost 7 bases, V lost 3 bases, and 8 bases had no gene match. Germline V gene sequence: CDR1 SGHVS, CDR2 FNYEAQ. The CDR3 length is 14 residues. The CDR3 reads CASSLGTALNEAFF. The CDR3 DNA reads as TGTGCCAGCAGCTTGGGGACAGCCTTGAATGAAGCTTTCTTT.

The chain combines TRBV5-1 with TRBJ2-7, with TRBD1 as a possible D gene (6 bases). Germline V gene lookup returns CDR1 SGHRS and CDR2 YFSETQ. The CDR3 has 15 amino acids. V dropped 0 bases and J dropped 0 bases, with 10 bases sitting between them. This CDR3 is CASSLGTANSYEQYF. The CDR3 coding sequence is TGCGCCAGCAGCTTGGGGACAGCCAACTCCTACGAGCAGTACTTC.

J is TRBJ1-5 and V is TRBV28; D is unresolved. Looked up from germline, CDR1 is MDHEN and CDR2 is SYDVKM. V gave up 3 bases and J gave up 2 bases, with 14 bases separating them. The CDR3 runs to 16 residues. CDR3 coding DNA: TGTGCCAGCAGTTTCGCCGGGGATCAGGGCAATCAGCCCCAGCATTTT. Translated, it gives CASSFAGDQGNQPQHF.

The chain joins TRBV28 to TRBJ1-4; D ambiguous. Trimming removed 7 bases from V and 8 bases from J, with 8 bases in between. CDR1 is MDHEN, CDR2 SYDVKM, per germline. The length of the CDR3 is 11 residues. CDR3 amino acids: CASIGNEKLFF. CDR3 bases: TGTGCCAGCATCGGGAACGAAAAACTGTTTTTT.

This chain uses TRBV9 with TRBJ2-7; possibly TRBD2 for D (6 bases). The CDR3 is 14 residues long. Per germline, CDR1 SGDLS and CDR2 YYNGEE. Between the trimmed V and J ends, which lost 0 bases and 3 bases, there was a span of 10 bases. The CDR3 DNA reads as TGTGCCAGCAGCGTAGCTGTGCGGGACTACGAGCAGTACTTC. It codes for CASSVAVRDYEQYF.

This clone came up a few times. CDR3 sequence: CAISESGRGRDEAFF. CDR3 in DNA: TGTGCCATCAGTGAGTCTGGTAGGGGAAGGGATGAAGCTTTCTTT. J is TRBJ1-1 and V is TRBV10-3; the D gene is possibly TRBD1 (5 bases). This CDR3 contains 15 residues. Germline V gene sequence: CDR1 ENHRY, CDR2 SYGVKD. V lost 0 bases and J lost 7, with 15 bases in between.

This rearrangement joins TRBV6-4 to TRBJ1-1; a weak D match, TRBD1 (6 bases). Trimming shortened V by 6 bases and J by 1 base, and 12 bases separated the two germline ends. Looked up from germline, CDR1 is MRHNA and CDR2 is SNTAGT. The CDR3 length is 14 residues. The CDR3 loop is CASRAGAANTEAFF. The DNA for the CDR3 is TGTGCCAGCAGAGCAGGGGCGGCGAACACTGAAGCTTTCTTT.

In its sample, this clone was seen a few times. V usage is TRBV28 and J usage is TRBJ1-5, with D possibly matching TRBD1 (5 bases). With 7 bases removed from V and 1 base from J, the gap between germline ends came to 14 bases. CDR3 length equals 15 residues. Germline CDR1 MDHEN, CDR2 SYDVKM. DNA of the CDR3: TGTGCCAGCACCTGGGGGGTCTTGAGCAATCAGCCCCAGCATTTT. Protein: CASTWGVLSNQPQHF.

This clone was detected only a few times. This chain links TRBV10-3 with TRBJ2-5; 7 bases fit TRBD2. V gave up 8 bases and J gave up 2 bases; unmatched junction bases: 2. Germline CDR1 and CDR2: ENHRY and SYGVKD. The CDR3 spans 12 residues. This CDR3 is CAIDSGQETQYF. Written as DNA, the CDR3 is TGTGCCATCGATAGCGGGCAAGAGACCCAGTACTTC.

Only a few counts were recorded for this clone. The junction does not match germline at one end; this may be a read error. The chain combines TRBV4-2 with TRBJ2-7; D possibly corresponds to TRBD2 (6 bases). Per germline, CDR1 LGHNA and CDR2 YNFKEQ. The CDR3 has 16 amino acids. The CDR3 region has the DNA TGTGCCAGCAGCAAAGAAGGGACCGGGAGCTCCTACGAGCAGTACTTC. The encoded protein is CASSKEGTGSSYEQYF.

The chain combines TRBV11-2 with TRBJ2-2; 8 nucleotides line up with TRBD2. This CDR3 region has 15 residues. The V gene end was trimmed by 1 base and the J gene end by 7 bases; junction bases not matched to a gene: 5. Germline values: CDR1 SGHAT, CDR2 FQNNGV. CDR3 DNA sequence: TGTGCCAGCAGCTTAGCGGGAGGGCCTGGCGGGGAGCTGTTTTTT. Amino acid sequence: CASSLAGGPGGELFF.

This sequence joins TRBV2 and TRBJ1-1, with D unresolved. Germline V CDR1 and CDR2: SNHLY, FYNNEI. The V end lost 1 base, the J end lost 3 bases, and 9 bases lay between the germline ends. The length of the CDR3 is 14 residues. CDR3 amino acids: CASSEGGGYTEAFF. For the CDR3, the DNA is TGTGCCAGCAGTGAAGGAGGAGGGTACACTGAAGCTTTCTTT.

As for this clone: Other DNA sequences of this sample code for an identical CDR3. Here the CDR3 reads CASSQGAGGTGELFF. The CDR3 bases are TGTGCCAGCAGCCAGGGAGCGGGAGGTACCGGGGAGCTGTTTTTT. V is TRBV14 and J is TRBJ2-2; the match to TRBD2 covers 9 bases. This CDR3 spans 15 amino acids. Germline-derived CDR1 and CDR2 are SGHDN and FVKESK. Losses at the gene ends were 3 bases for V and 5 bases for J; bases not matched to a gene: 4.

The rearrangement joins TRBV7-9 to TRBJ2-7; possible D gene TRBD2, 6 bases. V lost 5 bases to trimming and J lost 4 bases, with 15 bases between them. Germline loops: CDR1 SEHNR, CDR2 FQNEAQ (reference sequence). This CDR3 spans 14 amino acids. The CDR3 loop is CASSRERPKYEQYF. The CDR3 nucleotides are TGTGCCAGCAGCCGGGAGCGGCCCAAGTACGAGCAGTACTTC.

This clone appeared a few times. V and J are TRBV6-5 and TRBJ1-2; TRBD1 matches at 7 bases. This CDR3 spans 13 amino acids. The germline gives CDR1 MNHEY, CDR2 SVGAGI. V lost 6 bases, J lost 6 bases, and 7 bases stayed unmatched. The CDR3 DNA follows: TGTGCCAGCAGACGGGGGACAGCCGATGGCTACACCTTC. Protein sequence: CASRRGTADGYTF.